Included here is one T cell receptor beta chain sequence, with context. The junction departs from germline at one end; a sequencing error may be responsible. Constant-region priming of roughly 500 ng total RNA yielded TCR beta cDNA. Three nested multiplex PCR rounds, a slightly modified ARM-PCR, produced the libraries for TCR beta. Each CDR3 protein gets one entry after TCRdb re-called the multiplex PCR reads with MiXCR. The sample holds approximately 110,000 distinct CDR3 sequences, roughly three fifths seen once. This sample is drawn from a study of tumor-infiltrating lymphocytes in primary liver carcinoma. Study summary: Staging of the tumors gave T1-T3 N0M0, with widths of about 4 to 10 cm.

Investigators took RNA and DNA out together from about 21-30 mg of unsorted bulk tissue. This TCR was recovered from a woman aged 60 to 75 with primary liver carcinoma and hepatitis B virus infection. The sequencing sample was made of liver tumor tissue from sampling region 1. Subset specified: tumor region T1, superior pole.

The CDR3, as DNA: TGTGCCAGCAGTTACACCGACACTAAAGCTTTCTTT. This gives the protein CASSYTDTKAFF. The chain recombines TRBV6-5 with TRBJ1-1; the D is unclear. The CDR3 sequence is 12 residues long. Germline V gene lookup returns CDR1 MNHEY and CDR2 SVGAGI.